The rows below give T cell receptor beta chains drawn from one sample of a study of vaccination effects on CD4 cells after COVID-19. These receptors' antigens are unknown. The table came from immunoSEQ multiplex PCR; TCRdb's copy has only in-frame clones and leaves some out. This table holds some 15,000 clones, 76% found once. Source: CD4+ T cells from PBMCs cultured with HCoV-NL63 spike peptides, taken after COVID-19 vaccination. The receptors were gathered from a human donor who had a prior SARS-CoV-2 infection. Both conserved end residues are part of each CDR3. D genes are given only for firm matches. Size tells how often a clone was seen (once, few, many) or the class of an expanded clone, and some rows leave it out.

v_call	clone_size	j_call	d_call	cdr3_nt	cdr3_aa
TRBV20-1	.	TRBJ1-4	.	TGCAGTGCTAGTCGGGGGCGGATCCGAGATGAAAAACTGTTTTTT	CSASRGRIRDEKLFF
TRBV7-6	few	TRBJ2-1	TRBD2	TGTGCCAGCAGCTTAGCGGCTAGCGGGGACAATGAGCAGTTCTTC	CASSLAASGDNEQFF
TRBV2	.	TRBJ2-3	.	TGTGCCAGCACCGGGGGGACACACACAGATACGCAGTATTTT	CASTGGTHTDTQYF
TRBV2	.	TRBJ2-5	TRBD2	TGTGCCAGCAGGAGGACTAGCGCCGAAGAGACCCAGTACTTC	CASRRTSAEETQYF
TRBV19	.	TRBJ2-1	TRBD2	TGTGCCAGTAGTATCTCCGCTAGCGGTTTCTACAATGAGCAGTTCTTC	CASSISASGFYNEQFF
TRBV5-1	.	TRBJ2-5	.	TGCGCCAGCAGCTACTTGGAGACCCAGTACTTC	CASSYLETQYF
TRBV3-1/TRBV3-2	.	TRBJ1-1	.	TGTGCCAGCAGCCCGGTAGGCTCTGAAGCTTTCTTT	CASSPVGSEAFF
TRBV6-5	.	TRBJ2-1	TRBD2	TGTGCCAGCAGACGCGGGAGGGCCACTGAGCAGTTCTTC	CASRRGRATEQFF
TRBV11-3	.	TRBJ2-7	.	TGTGCCAGCAGCCAAGGAAGGAGCGAGCAGTACTTC	CASSQGRSEQYF
TRBV5-8	.	TRBJ1-1	.	TGTGCCAGCAGCTTGGTAGGATATATGAACACTGAAGCTTTCTTT	CASSLVGYMNTEAFF
TRBV12-3/TRBV12-4	.	TRBJ2-5	.	TGTGCCAGCAGGGATCAGATGGGGGAGACCCAGTACTTC	CASRDQMGETQYF
TRBV9	.	TRBJ1-6	TRBD1	TGTGCCAGCAGCGTACAACCGGGACAGGGGACACCCCTCCACTTT	CASSVQPGQGTPLHF
TRBV5-4	few	TRBJ2-3	.	TGTGCCAGCAGCTCAACAGGGTATTCGGATACGCAGTATTTT	CASSSTGYSDTQYF
TRBV3-1/TRBV3-2	.	TRBJ2-7	.	TGTGCCAGCAGCCAAGGACCAGGAACCTACGAGCAGTACTTC	CASSQGPGTYEQYF
TRBV5-6	.	TRBJ2-1	TRBD2	TGTGCCAGCACAGCTTATATGCTAGCGGGGGGATACAATGAGCAGTTCTTC	CASTAYMLAGGYNEQFF
TRBV15	few	TRBJ2-3	TRBD2	TGTGCCACCAGCAGAGCACTAGCGCGTAGCACAGATACGCAGTATTTT	CATSRALARSTDTQYF
TRBV5-8	.	TRBJ2-7	.	TGTGCCAGCAGCCGCGACAAGCCCTACGAGCAGTACTTC	CASSRDKPYEQYF
TRBV2	.	TRBJ1-1	TRBD1	TGTGCCAGCAATAGGCAAACAGGGGGCGGGACTGAAGCTTTCTTT	CASNRQTGGGTEAFF
TRBV5-1	few	TRBJ2-3	.	TGCGCCAGCAGCTTGTACCCCCTACAGGCGGATACGCAGTATTTT	CASSLYPLQADTQYF
TRBV4-1	.	TRBJ1-4	.	TGCGCCAGCAGCCAAGAAGGGGTTCCAACTAATGAAAAACTGTTTTTT	CASSQEGVPTNEKLFF
TRBV7-8	.	TRBJ2-5	.	TGTGCCAGCAGCTTAGGCAAAGAGACCCAGTACTTC	CASSLGKETQYF
TRBV29-1	.	TRBJ2-3	.	TGCAGCGTTGAAGATTTCGGGGACGTATTTAGCACAGATACGCAGTATTTT	CSVEDFGDVFSTDTQYF
TRBV10-3	.	TRBJ2-3	.	TGTGCCATCAGAGGGGGGGCGAGGGCAGATACGCAGTATTTT	CAIRGGARADTQYF